This T cell receptor beta chain was sequenced during a study of shared clonotypes between healthy human individuals. As for the study in general: CD8 memory received one plate per donor, CD8 naive two, CD4 memory three and CD4 naive three.

Trimming left V 5 bases short and J 6 bases short, with 7 bases between. The CDR3 sequence is 12 residues long. Germline loops: CDR1 MDHEN, CDR2 SYDVKM. Genomic DNA (from each subset) was split evenly across several immunoSEQ plates. The data were produced by immunoSEQ multiplex PCR, yet TCRdb's version contains in-frame clones alone and is incomplete. Counted here are 2 million to 3 million clones, 80% to 95% occurring once; the ten biggest clones make up 0.36%. Sequencing was carried out using naive CD4+ T cells from PBMCs. Subset in this sample: CD45RA+ positively selected. The chain couples TRBV28 to TRBJ1-4; no definite D call. The clonotype originates from a man aged 18-30 years in good health. Some clones in this sample may be carry-over from other donors' samples. The CDR3 nucleotides read TGTGCCAGCAGTCCAGACGATGAAAAACTGTTTTTT. It specifies CASSPDDEKLFF.